Listed below are T cell receptor beta chains from one sample, sequenced in a study of identical twins. TCRdb analysed the 5' RACE reads with MiXCR anew, one entry per CDR3 protein. The data contain some 190,000 distinct CDR3 sequences, approximately 15% of them singletons. This same sample was also taken into another study, of T cells expressing NK-cell markers.

The material sequenced was CD8+ T cells sorted from blood. These receptors were taken from a woman younger than 30 in good health. Both conserved end residues are part of each CDR3. A D gene is named only where the DNA matches it firmly. Only part of the rows carry a size: once, few, many, or a class if the clone is expanded.

v_call: TRBV12-3/TRBV12-4
clone_size: many
j_call: TRBJ2-7
d_call: .
cdr3_aa: CASSLTIYEQYF
cdr3_nt: TGTGCCAGCAGTTTGACCATCTACGAGCAGTACTTC

v_call: TRBV6-5
clone_size: few
j_call: TRBJ2-2
d_call: .
cdr3_aa: CASSYETRVEEAGELFF
cdr3_nt: TGTGCCAGCAGTTACGAAACGAGGGTAGAAGAGGCCGGGGAGCTGTTTTTT

v_call: TRBV7-9
clone_size: .
j_call: TRBJ1-4
d_call: .
cdr3_aa: CASSLGSPTNEKLFF
cdr3_nt: TGTGCCAGCAGCTTAGGGAGTCCAACTAATGAAAAACTGTTTTTT

v_call: TRBV12-3/TRBV12-4
clone_size: few
j_call: TRBJ1-5
d_call: .
cdr3_aa: CASSSPGQQPQHF
cdr3_nt: TGTGCCAGCAGCTCCCCTGGTCAGCAGCCCCAGCATTTT

v_call: TRBV7-9
clone_size: .
j_call: TRBJ1-1
d_call: .
cdr3_aa: CASSSKTAEAFF
cdr3_nt: TGTGCCAGCAGCTCAAAGACTGCTGAAGCTTTCTTT

v_call: TRBV13
clone_size: .
j_call: TRBJ2-1
d_call: .
cdr3_aa: CASSSDGNNEQFF
cdr3_nt: TGTGCCAGCAGCTCGGACGGAAACAATGAGCAGTTCTTC

v_call: TRBV3-1
clone_size: few
j_call: TRBJ2-1
d_call: .
cdr3_aa: CASSQVGVNNEQFF
cdr3_nt: TGTGCCAGCAGCCAAGTGGGCGTTAACAATGAGCAGTTCTTC

v_call: TRBV2
clone_size: few
j_call: TRBJ2-7
d_call: .
cdr3_aa: CASSEAAASSYEQYF
cdr3_nt: TGTGCCAGCAGTGAAGCGGCAGCCAGCTCCTACGAGCAGTACTTC

v_call: TRBV12-3/TRBV12-4
clone_size: few
j_call: TRBJ1-5
d_call: .
cdr3_aa: CASSLGILGQPQHF
cdr3_nt: TGTGCCAGCAGCTTGGGGATCCTGGGGCAGCCCCAGCATTTT

v_call: TRBV29-1
clone_size: .
j_call: TRBJ1-1
d_call: .
cdr3_aa: CSVDRGGEAFF
cdr3_nt: TGCAGCGTTGATCGGGGAGGTGAAGCTTTCTTT

v_call: TRBV7-2
clone_size: few
j_call: TRBJ2-1
d_call: TRBD2
cdr3_aa: CASQGLAGESAGEQFF
cdr3_nt: TGTGCCAGCCAGGGACTAGCGGGAGAGTCAGCTGGTGAGCAGTTCTTC

v_call: TRBV6-2/TRBV6-3
clone_size: few
j_call: TRBJ1-1
d_call: TRBD1
cdr3_aa: CASSLNRGLEAFF
cdr3_nt: TGTGCCAGCAGTCTTAACAGGGGGCTGGAAGCTTTCTTT

v_call: TRBV27
clone_size: .
j_call: TRBJ2-5
d_call: .
cdr3_aa: CASSLGAGTQYF
cdr3_nt: TGTGCCAGCAGTCTCGGCGCGGGGACCCAGTACTTC

v_call: TRBV14
clone_size: .
j_call: TRBJ2-2
d_call: .
cdr3_aa: CASSRMTGNTGELFF
cdr3_nt: TGTGCCAGCAGCCGGATGACAGGGAACACCGGGGAGCTGTTTTTT

v_call: TRBV29-1
clone_size: .
j_call: TRBJ2-7
d_call: .
cdr3_aa: CSVVWGPRYEQYF
cdr3_nt: TGCAGCGTTGTCTGGGGCCCTAGGTACGAGCAGTACTTC

v_call: TRBV14
clone_size: few
j_call: TRBJ2-7
d_call: .
cdr3_aa: CASSPYSNYEQYF
cdr3_nt: TGTGCCAGCAGCCCTTACTCAAACTACGAGCAGTACTTC

v_call: TRBV29-1
clone_size: few
j_call: TRBJ2-7
d_call: TRBD1
cdr3_aa: CSTRQGSYEQYF
cdr3_nt: TGCAGCACGAGACAGGGTTCCTACGAGCAGTACTTC